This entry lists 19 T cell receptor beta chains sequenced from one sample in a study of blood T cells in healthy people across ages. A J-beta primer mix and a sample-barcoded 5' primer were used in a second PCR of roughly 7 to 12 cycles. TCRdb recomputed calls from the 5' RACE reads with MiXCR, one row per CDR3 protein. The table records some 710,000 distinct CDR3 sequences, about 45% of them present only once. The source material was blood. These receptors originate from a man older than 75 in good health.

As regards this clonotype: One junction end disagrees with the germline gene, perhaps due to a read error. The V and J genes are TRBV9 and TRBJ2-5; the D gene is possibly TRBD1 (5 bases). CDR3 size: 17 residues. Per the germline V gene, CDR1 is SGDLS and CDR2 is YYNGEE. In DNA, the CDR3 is TGTGCCAGCAGCGAAGGCCGGCGTGTTGGGGCTCAAGAGACCCAGTACTTT. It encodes CASSEGRRVGAQETQYF.

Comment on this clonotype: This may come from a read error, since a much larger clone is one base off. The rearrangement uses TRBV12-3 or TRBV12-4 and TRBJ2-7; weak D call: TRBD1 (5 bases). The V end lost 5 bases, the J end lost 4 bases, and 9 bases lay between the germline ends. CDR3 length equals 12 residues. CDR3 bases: TGTGCCAGCAGTCGTGCAGGGTACGAGCAGTACTTC. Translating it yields CASSRAGYEQYF.

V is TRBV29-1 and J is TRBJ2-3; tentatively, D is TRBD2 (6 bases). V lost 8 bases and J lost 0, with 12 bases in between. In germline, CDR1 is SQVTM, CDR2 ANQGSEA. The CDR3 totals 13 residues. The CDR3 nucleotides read TGCAGCACCGCCAGCGGGAGCACAGATACGCAGTATTTT. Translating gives CSTASGSTDTQYF.

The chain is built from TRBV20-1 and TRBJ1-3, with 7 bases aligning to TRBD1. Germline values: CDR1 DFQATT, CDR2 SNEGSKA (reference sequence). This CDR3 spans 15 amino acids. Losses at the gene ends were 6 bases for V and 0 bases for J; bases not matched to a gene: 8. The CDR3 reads CSARDRSSSGNTIYF. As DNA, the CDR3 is TGCAGTGCGAGGGACAGATCATCCTCTGGAAACACCATATATTTT.

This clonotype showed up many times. CDR3 sequence (DNA): TGTGCCATCAGTGAGCCGGGACTAGCGGCTTACAATGAGCAGTTCTTC. Protein sequence: CAISEPGLAAYNEQFF. V usage is TRBV10-3 and J usage is TRBJ2-1; 11 bases map to TRBD2. CDR1 is ENHRY and CDR2 is SYGVKD in the germline V gene. J was trimmed by 4 bases and V by 2 bases; bases with no gene match: 4. CDR3 length: 16 residues.

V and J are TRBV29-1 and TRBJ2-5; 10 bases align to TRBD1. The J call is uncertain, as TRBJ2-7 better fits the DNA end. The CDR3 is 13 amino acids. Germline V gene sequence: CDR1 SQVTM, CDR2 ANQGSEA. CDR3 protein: CSVGGQGSDEQYF. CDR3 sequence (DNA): TGCAGCGTTGGGGGACAGGGGTCGGACGAGCAGTACTTC.

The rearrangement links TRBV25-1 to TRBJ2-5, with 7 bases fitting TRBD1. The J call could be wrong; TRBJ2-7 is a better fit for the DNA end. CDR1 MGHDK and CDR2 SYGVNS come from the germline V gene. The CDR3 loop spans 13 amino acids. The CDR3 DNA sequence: TGTGCCAGCAAACTCGGGACAGCCCTCGAGCAGTACTTC. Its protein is CASKLGTALEQYF.

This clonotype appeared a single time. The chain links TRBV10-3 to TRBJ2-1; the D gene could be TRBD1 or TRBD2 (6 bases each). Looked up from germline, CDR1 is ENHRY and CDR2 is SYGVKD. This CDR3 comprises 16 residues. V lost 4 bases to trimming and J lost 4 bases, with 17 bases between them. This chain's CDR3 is CAISGGGLGTYNEQFF. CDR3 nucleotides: TGTGCCATCAGTGGAGGGGGGCTTGGGACGTACAATGAGCAGTTCTTC.

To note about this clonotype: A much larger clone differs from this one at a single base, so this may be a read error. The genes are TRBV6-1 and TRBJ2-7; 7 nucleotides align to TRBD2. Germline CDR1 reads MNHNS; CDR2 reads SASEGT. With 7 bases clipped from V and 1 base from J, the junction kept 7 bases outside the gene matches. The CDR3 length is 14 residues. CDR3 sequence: CASKSAGASYEQYF. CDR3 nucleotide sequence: TGTGCCAGCAAATCTGCGGGAGCATCCTACGAGCAGTACTTC.

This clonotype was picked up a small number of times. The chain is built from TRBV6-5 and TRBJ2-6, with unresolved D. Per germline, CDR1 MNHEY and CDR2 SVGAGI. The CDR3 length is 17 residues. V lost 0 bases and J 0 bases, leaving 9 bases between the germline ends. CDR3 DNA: TGTGCCAGCAGTTACTCCAACGGCGGCTCTGGGGCCAACGTCCTGACTTTC. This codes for CASSYSNGGSGANVLTF.

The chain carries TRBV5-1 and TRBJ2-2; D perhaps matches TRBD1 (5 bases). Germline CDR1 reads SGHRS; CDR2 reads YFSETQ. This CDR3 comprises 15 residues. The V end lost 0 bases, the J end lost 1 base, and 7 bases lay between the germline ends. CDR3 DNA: TGCGCCAGCAGCTTGGCGCAGGGGAACACCGGGGAGCTGTTTTTT. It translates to CASSLAQGNTGELFF.

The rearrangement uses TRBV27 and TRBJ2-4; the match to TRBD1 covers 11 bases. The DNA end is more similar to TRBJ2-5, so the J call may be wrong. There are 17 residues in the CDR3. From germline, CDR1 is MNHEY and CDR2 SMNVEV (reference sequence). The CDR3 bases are TGTGCCAGCAGTCAAAAACGGACAGGGGGCTCTGAAGAGACCCAGTACTTC. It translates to CASSQKRTGGSEETQYF.

For the CDR3, the DNA is TGTGCCAGTGGGGCGGGAGGTTTATACGAGCAGTACTTC. Protein: CASGAGGLYEQYF. The V gene is TRBV19, the J gene TRBJ2-5; 8 nucleotides align to TRBD2. The DNA matches TRBJ2-7 better at its end, which makes the J call doubtful. The CDR3 totals 13 residues. Germline CDR1 reads LNHDA; CDR2 reads SQIVND (reference sequence).

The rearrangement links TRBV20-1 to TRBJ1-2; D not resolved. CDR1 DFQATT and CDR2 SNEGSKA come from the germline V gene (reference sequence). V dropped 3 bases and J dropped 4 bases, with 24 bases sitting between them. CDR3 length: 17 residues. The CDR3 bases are TGCAGTGCTAGGGCTGGGATGGATCAATCAGTGAGCTATGGCTACACCTTC. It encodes CSARAGMDQSVSYGYTF.

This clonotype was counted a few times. DNA for the CDR3: TGCGCCAGCAGCCAAGGCAAGAGGGCTTGGGGCACAGATACGCAGTATTTT. It codes for CASSQGKRAWGTDTQYF. This chain joins TRBV4-3 and TRBJ2-3; D possibly corresponds to TRBD2 (5 bases). Trimming took 1 base from V and 1 from J, leaving 15 bases between them. The CDR3 contains 17 residues. Germline-derived CDR1 and CDR2 are LGHNA and YSLEER.

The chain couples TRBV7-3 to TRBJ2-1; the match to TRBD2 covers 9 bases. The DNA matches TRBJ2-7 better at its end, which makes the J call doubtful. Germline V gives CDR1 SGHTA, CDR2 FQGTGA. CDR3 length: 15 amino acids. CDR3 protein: CASSISGSSYNEQYF. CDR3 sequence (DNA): TGTGCCAGCAGCATTAGCGGGAGCTCCTACAATGAGCAGTACTTC.

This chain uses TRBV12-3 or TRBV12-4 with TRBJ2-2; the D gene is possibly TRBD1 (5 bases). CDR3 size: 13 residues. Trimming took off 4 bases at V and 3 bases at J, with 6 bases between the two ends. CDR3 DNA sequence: TGTGCCAGCAGTTGGGGCGACACCGGGGAGCTGTTTTTT. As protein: CASSWGDTGELFF.

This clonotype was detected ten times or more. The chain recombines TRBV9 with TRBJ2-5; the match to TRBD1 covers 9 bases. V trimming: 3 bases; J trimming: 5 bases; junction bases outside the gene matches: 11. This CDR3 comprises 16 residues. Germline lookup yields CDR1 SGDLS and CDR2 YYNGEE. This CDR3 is CASSGHPGDRAETQYF. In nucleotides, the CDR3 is TGTGCCAGCAGCGGCCATCCTGGGGACAGGGCGGAGACCCAGTACTTC.

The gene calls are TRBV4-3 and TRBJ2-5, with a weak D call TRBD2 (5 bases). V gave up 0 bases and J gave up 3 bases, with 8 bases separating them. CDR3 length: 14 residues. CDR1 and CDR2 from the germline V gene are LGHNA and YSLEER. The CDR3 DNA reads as TGCGCCAGCAGCCAAGATTTGAGGGAAGAGACCCAGTACTTC. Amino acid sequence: CASSQDLREETQYF.